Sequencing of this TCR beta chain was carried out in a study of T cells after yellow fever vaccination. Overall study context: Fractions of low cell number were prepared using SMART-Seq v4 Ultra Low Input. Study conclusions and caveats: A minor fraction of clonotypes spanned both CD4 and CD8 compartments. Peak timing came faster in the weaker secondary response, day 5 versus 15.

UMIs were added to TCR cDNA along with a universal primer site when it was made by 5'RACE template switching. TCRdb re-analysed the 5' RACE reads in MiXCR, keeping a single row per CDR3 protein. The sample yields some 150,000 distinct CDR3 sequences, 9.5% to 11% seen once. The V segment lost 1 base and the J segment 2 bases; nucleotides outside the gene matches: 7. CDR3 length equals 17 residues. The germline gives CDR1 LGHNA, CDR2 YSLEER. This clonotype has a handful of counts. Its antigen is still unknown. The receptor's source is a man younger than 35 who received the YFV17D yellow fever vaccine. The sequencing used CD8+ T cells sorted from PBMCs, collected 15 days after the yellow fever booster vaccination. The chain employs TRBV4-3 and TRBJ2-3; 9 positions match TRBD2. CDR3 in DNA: TGCGCCAGCAGCCAAGCTTGGGGCGGGGGGGACACAGATACGCAGTATTTT. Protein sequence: CASSQAWGGGDTDTQYF.